These T cell receptor beta chains were read from a single sample in a study of beta chain features in type 1 diabetes. Method: immunoSEQ multiplex PCR; TCRdb's copy keeps in-frame clones and lacks some. The table shows 630,000 or so clones, with 11% to 15% occurring only once. Sequencing used naive CD4+ T cells from blood. These receptors originate from a man aged 18 to 29 with type 1 diabetes. The CDR3 runs from the conserved cysteine through the conserved F or W. A D gene is named only where the DNA matches it firmly. Clone size is not always given. Where it is, it says once, few, many or a class for expanded clones.

V	J	D	size	CDR3	DNA
TRBV7-9	TRBJ2-4	-	-	CASSHLKNIQYF	TGTGCCAGCAGCCACCTCAAAAACATTCAGTACTTC
TRBV7-9	TRBJ2-6	-	-	CASSLSAGLISGANVLTF	TGTGCCAGCAGCTTATCGGCAGGGTTAATCTCTGGGGCCAACGTCCTGACTTTC
TRBV7-9	TRBJ2-7	TRBD2	-	CASSSGLGYEQYF	TGTGCCAGCAGCTCCGGACTAGGCTACGAGCAGTACTTC
TRBV9	TRBJ2-2	-	-	CASSLEPTGELFF	TGTGCCAGCAGCCTGGAGCCGACCGGGGAGCTGTTTTTT
TRBV5-1	TRBJ2-6	-	few	CASSPSSGANVLTF	TGCGCCAGCAGTCCGAGCTCTGGGGCCAACGTCCTGACTTTC
TRBV11-1	TRBJ2-1	TRBD2	-	CASSSRVGRAHEQFF	TGTGCCAGCAGCTCCCGGGTCGGGAGGGCCCATGAGCAGTTCTTC
TRBV4-3	TRBJ1-2	-	-	CASSQEWGIDGYTF	TGCGCCAGCAGCCAAGAATGGGGGATTGACGGCTACACCTTC
TRBV30	TRBJ2-5	-	few	CAWSVGYEETQYF	TGTGCCTGGAGTGTGGGTTACGAAGAGACCCAGTACTTC
TRBV5-1	TRBJ2-2	TRBD1	-	CASSSDRGGGELFF	TGCGCCAGCAGTTCGGACAGGGGTGGCGGGGAGCTGTTTTTT
TRBV7-9	TRBJ1-6	-	-	CASSLAGVEDSPLHF	TGTGCCAGCAGTCTAGCAGGGGTTGAAGATTCACCCCTCCACTTT
TRBV7-9	TRBJ2-1	TRBD2	few	CASSLGLAGDNEQFF	TGTGCCAGCAGCTTAGGCCTAGCGGGGGACAATGAGCAGTTCTTC
TRBV7-9	TRBJ2-1	-	few	CASSLARKSRDEQFF	TGTGCCAGCAGCTTAGCGCGTAAGAGTAGGGATGAGCAGTTCTTC
TRBV30	TRBJ1-5	-	few	CAWKADTWLGQPQHF	TGTGCCTGGAAGGCGGACACCTGGTTGGGTCAGCCCCAGCATTTT
TRBV10-3	TRBJ2-6	-	few	CAISGQGLGGANVLTF	TGTGCCATCAGTGGGCAGGGCTTAGGTGGGGCCAACGTCCTGACTTTC
TRBV18	TRBJ2-7	-	-	CASSPPGLQEDEQYF	TGTGCCAGCTCACCACCGGGCCTTCAGGAGGACGAGCAGTACTTC
TRBV9	TRBJ1-1	-	few	CASSVEGSGVYTEAFF	TGTGCCAGCAGCGTAGAGGGATCAGGGGTTTACACTGAAGCTTTCTTT
TRBV7-2	TRBJ1-6	-	-	CASSLALVYSPLHF	TGTGCCAGCAGCTTAGCGCTGGTGTATTCACCCCTCCACTTT
TRBV27	TRBJ1-3	-	few	CASSPRVSSGNTIYF	TGTGCCAGCAGCCCGAGAGTAAGCTCTGGAAACACCATATATTTT
TRBV30	TRBJ1-5	TRBD1	few	CAWTPGGVQPQHF	TGTGCCTGGACCCCAGGGGGGGTTCAGCCCCAGCATTTT
TRBV28	TRBJ1-5	TRBD1	few	CASSPGTGGQPQHF	TGTGCCAGCAGTCCCGGGACAGGGGGTCAGCCCCAGCATTTT
TRBV29-1	TRBJ1-4	-	-	CSVQGSNEKLFF	TGCAGCGTACAGGGATCTAATGAAAAACTGTTTTTT
TRBV5-4	TRBJ2-1	TRBD2	-	CASSPRTSGDNEQFF	TGTGCCAGCAGCCCTCGGACTAGCGGGGACAATGAGCAGTTCTTC
TRBV30	TRBJ1-6	-	-	CAWSQQRSSTLHF	TGTGCCTGGAGTCAGCAGAGATCTTCCACCCTCCACTTT
TRBV7-2	TRBJ2-1	TRBD2	few	CASIPTSGRATFF	TGTGCCAGCATCCCGACTAGCGGGAGGGCCACGTTCTTC
TRBV18	TRBJ2-1	-	few	CASSLYASFSIGNEQFF	TGTGCCAGCTCACTATACGCTAGCTTCTCCATAGGCAATGAGCAGTTCTTC
TRBV7-2	TRBJ1-1	TRBD1	-	CASSLEDRGGTEAFF	TGTGCCAGCAGCTTGGAGGACAGGGGAGGCACTGAAGCTTTCTTT
TRBV5-1	TRBJ2-3	-	-	CASSPGTSTDTQYF	TGCGCCAGCAGCCCCGGGACATCCACAGATACGCAGTATTTT
TRBV29-1	TRBJ2-2	-	-	CSAGTGGGTGELFF	TGCAGCGCCGGGACGGGCGGCGGCACCGGGGAGCTGTTTTTT
TRBV29-1	TRBJ1-4	-	few	CSAETLSGQKLFF	TGCAGCGCTGAGACCCTCTCGGGCCAAAAACTGTTTTTT
TRBV7-2	TRBJ1-1	-	few	CASSLVGKGTEAFF	TGTGCCAGCAGCTTAGTAGGTAAAGGCACTGAAGCTTTCTTT
TRBV7-2	TRBJ1-5	TRBD1	few	CASSSPDRGNQPQHF	TGTGCCAGCAGCTCCCCGGACAGGGGAAATCAGCCCCAGCATTTT
TRBV10-3	TRBJ1-4	-	few	CAISGAQNEKLFF	TGTGCAATCAGCGGGGCACAAAATGAAAAACTGTTTTTT
TRBV7-9	TRBJ2-5	-	few	CASASETQYF	TGTGCCAGCGCAAGTGAGACCCAGTACTTC
TRBV29-1	TRBJ2-5	TRBD2	few	CSALAGNFRETQYF	TGCAGCGCGTTAGCGGGAAACTTCCGAGAGACCCAGTACTTC
TRBV5-1	TRBJ2-1	-	few	CASKLASGVNEQFF	TGCGCCAGCAAACTAGCCTCAGGGGTGAATGAGCAGTTCTTC
TRBV7-6	TRBJ1-2	-	-	CASSLDGAYGYTF	TGTGCCAGCAGCTTAGACGGGGCATATGGCTACACCTTC
TRBV28	TRBJ1-2	-	few	CASSPTWGTTYGYTF	TGTGCCAGCAGCCCAACCTGGGGGACAACGTATGGCTACACCTTC
TRBV30	TRBJ1-1	-	few	CASAGQGRTEAFF	TGTGCCTCCGCGGGGCAGGGCCGCACTGAAGCTTTCTTT
TRBV7-9	TRBJ2-4	-	few	CASSPSARGMAKNIQYF	TGTGCCAGCAGCCCATCCGCTCGGGGGATGGCCAAAAACATTCAGTACTTC
TRBV30	TRBJ1-1	-	few	CAWSVEVNTEAFF	TGTGCCTGGAGTGTAGAGGTTAACACTGAAGCTTTCTTT
TRBV30	TRBJ2-7	-	-	CAWSVLGYEQYF	TGTGCCTGGAGTGTACTAGGGTACGAGCAGTACTTC
TRBV30	TRBJ2-7	TRBD1	few	CAWSLLGQGNEQYF	TGTGCCTGGAGCCTCTTGGGACAGGGGAACGAGCAGTACTTC
TRBV19	TRBJ1-5	TRBD1	few	CASSGQESYSNQPQHF	TGTGCCAGCAGCGGACAGGAGAGTTATAGCAATCAGCCCCAGCATTTT
TRBV15	TRBJ2-1	-	few	CATSGRQRGSYNEQFF	TGTGCCACCAGCGGCCGGCAGCGCGGCTCCTACAATGAGCAGTTCTTC
TRBV18	TRBJ1-5	-	few	CASSSLGEPQHF	TGTGCCAGCTCCAGCTTGGGCGAGCCCCAGCATTTT
TRBV6-1	TRBJ1-1	-	-	CASSEGSKEAFF	TGTGCCAGCAGTGAAGGTTCAAAAGAAGCTTTCTTT